The TCR beta chain under discussion was sequenced for a study of radiotherapy plus CTLA-4 blockade in lung cancer. The CDR3 contains 16 residues. V gave up 2 bases and J gave up 4 bases; unmatched junction bases: 10. The germline V gene encodes CDR1 LNHDA and CDR2 SQIVND (reference sequence). Some clones are missing from TCRdb's copy, which holds only in-frame ones; the method was immunoSEQ multiplex PCR. The data show about 60,000 clones, about three quarters seen once. Material: peripheral blood, obtained from a patient treated with radiotherapy plus ipilimumab. This TCR was recovered from a human donor with non-small cell lung cancer who had a partial response to radiotherapy plus ipilimumab. This chain uses TRBV19 with TRBJ2-7; 8 bases fit TRBD1. The CDR3 here is CASSILSRDRGYEQYF. The CDR3 DNA follows: TGTGCCAGTAGTATATTGAGTCGTGACAGGGGATACGAGCAGTACTTC. Variable domain in full (rest from reference TRBV19 and TRBJ2-7): DGGITQSPKYLFRKEGQNVTLSCEQNLNHDAMYWYRQDPGQGLRLIYYSQIVNDFQKGDIAEGYSVSREKKESFPLTVTSAQKNPTAFYLCASSILSRDRGYEQYFGPGTRLTVT.